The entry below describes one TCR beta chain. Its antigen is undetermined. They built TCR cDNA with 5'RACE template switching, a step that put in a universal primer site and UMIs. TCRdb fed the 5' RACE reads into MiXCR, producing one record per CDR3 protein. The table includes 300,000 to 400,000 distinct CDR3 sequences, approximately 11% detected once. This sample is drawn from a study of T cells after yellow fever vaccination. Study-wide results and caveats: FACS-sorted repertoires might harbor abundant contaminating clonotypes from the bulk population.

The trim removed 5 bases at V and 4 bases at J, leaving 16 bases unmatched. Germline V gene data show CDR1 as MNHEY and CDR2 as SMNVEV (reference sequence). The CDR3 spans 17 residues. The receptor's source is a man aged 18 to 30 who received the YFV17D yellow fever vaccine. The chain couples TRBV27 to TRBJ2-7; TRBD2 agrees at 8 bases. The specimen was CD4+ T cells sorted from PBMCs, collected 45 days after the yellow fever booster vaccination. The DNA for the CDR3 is TGTGCCAGCAGTCAAAGGGCCTTAGCGGGGCCAGAGTACGAGCAGTACTTC. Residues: CASSQRALAGPEYEQYF.